This T cell receptor (beta chain) was observed in a study of blood T cell repertoires in COVID-19. Study at large: Some COVID-19 samples were acute and others convalescent; all came from the United States, Italy and Spain. Sources were T cells, B-cell-depleted T cells, or PBMCs; the material itself was cDNA or gDNA.

Authors' methods: The authors estimated nucleated cell counts from reference gene primer amplification. Generated by immunoSEQ multiplex PCR, the TCRdb table keeps only in-frame clones and is missing some. V, J and clone size are those of that table, while D and trimming were read from the DNA. Counted here are roughly 240,000 clones, approximately 86% occurring once; the ten biggest clones make up less than 4.5%. This clone was seen just once. Germline V CDR1 and CDR2: LGHDT, YNNKEL (reference sequence). CDR3 length: 15 residues. Trimming removed 4 bases at V and 5 bases at J, with 15 bases between. The sequenced sample consisted of peripheral blood. The clonotype comes from a young man with active or convalescent COVID-19. V gene TRBV3-1 (or the pseudogene TRBV3-2) combines with J gene TRBJ2-1; D may be TRBD2 (6 bases). The CDR3 loop is CASSPSEGLDNEQFF. CDR3 nucleotides: TGTGCCAGCAGCCCCTCAGAGGGACTGGACAATGAGCAGTTCTTC.